The subject of this entry is one T cell receptor beta chain. This sample was included in a study of patients and donors after allogeneic stem cell transplantation. TCRdb itself ran the RT-PCR reads through MiXCR, one entry per CDR3 protein. The data contain about 200,000 distinct CDR3 sequences, 40% to 45% of them seen just once; the ten biggest clones take up less than 40%. The origin of this receptor is a human donor who was either an allogeneic HSCT recipient or a stem cell or donor lymphocyte infusion donor (not recorded which). It is not recorded whose cells these are; they may come from a transplant donor. The sample was blood, either unsorted or a sorted T cell fraction (not recorded which).

CDR3 amino acids: CASSHGTDYGYTF. Written as DNA, the CDR3 is TGTGCCAGCAGCCATGGGACAGACTATGGCTACACCTTC. The chain carries TRBV12-3 or TRBV12-4 and TRBJ1-2; 7 bases match TRBD1. The CDR3 runs to 13 residues. The V and J ends lost 6 bases and 3 bases, in that order; junction bases with no gene match: 4.